This T cell receptor (beta chain) was identified in a study of technical replicates of blood from several donors. V lost 4 bases and J lost 2, with 15 bases in between. Germline CDR1 is SGHTA and CDR2 is FQGNSA. The CDR3 is made up of 16 amino acids. The repertoire was sequenced with immunoSEQ multiplex PCR; TCRdb's copy has only in-frame clones and lacks some. This table holds just over 75,000 clones, 85% to 95% found once. This chain connects TRBV7-2 to TRBJ1-5; D gene uncertain. This receptor was obtained from a human donor in good health. The sample taken for sequencing was T cells isolated from PBMCs. CDR3 coding DNA: TGTGCCAGCAGCTCTCTTAATCTGGGAGGCAATCAGCCCCAGCATTTT. Translation gives CASSSLNLGGNQPQHF.